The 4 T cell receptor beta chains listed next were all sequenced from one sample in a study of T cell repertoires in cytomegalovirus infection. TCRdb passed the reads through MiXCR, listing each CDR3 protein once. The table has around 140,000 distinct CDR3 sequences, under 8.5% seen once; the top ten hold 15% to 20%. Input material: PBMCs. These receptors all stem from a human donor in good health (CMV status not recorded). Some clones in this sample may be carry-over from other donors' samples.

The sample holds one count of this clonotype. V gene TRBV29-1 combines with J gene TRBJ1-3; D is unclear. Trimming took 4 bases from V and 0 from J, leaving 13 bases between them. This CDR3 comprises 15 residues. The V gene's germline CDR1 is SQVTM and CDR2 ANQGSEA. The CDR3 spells CSVGEPTSSGNTIYF. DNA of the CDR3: TGCAGCGTTGGGGAACCGACCAGCTCTGGAAACACCATATATTTT.

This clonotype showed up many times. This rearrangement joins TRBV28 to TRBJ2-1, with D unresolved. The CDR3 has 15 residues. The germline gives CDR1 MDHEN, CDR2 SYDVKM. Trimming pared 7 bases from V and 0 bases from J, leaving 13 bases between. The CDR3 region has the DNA TGTGCCAGCAAACCAGATACCTTCTCCTACAATGAGCAGTTCTTC. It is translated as CASKPDTFSYNEQFF.

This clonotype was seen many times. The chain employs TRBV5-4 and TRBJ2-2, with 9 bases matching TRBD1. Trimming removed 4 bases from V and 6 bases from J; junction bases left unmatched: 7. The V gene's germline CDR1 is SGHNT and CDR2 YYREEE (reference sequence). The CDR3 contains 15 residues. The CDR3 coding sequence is TGTGCCAGCAGCCGCCGGACAGGGGAGTCCGGGGAGCTGTTTTTT. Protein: CASSRRTGESGELFF.

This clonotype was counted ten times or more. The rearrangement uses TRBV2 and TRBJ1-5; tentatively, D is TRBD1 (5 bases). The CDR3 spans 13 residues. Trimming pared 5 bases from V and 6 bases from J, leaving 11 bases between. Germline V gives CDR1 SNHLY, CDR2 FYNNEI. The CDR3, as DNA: TGTGCCAGCAGTAACCCGGGGGGTCAGCCCCAGCATTTT. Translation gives CASSNPGGQPQHF.